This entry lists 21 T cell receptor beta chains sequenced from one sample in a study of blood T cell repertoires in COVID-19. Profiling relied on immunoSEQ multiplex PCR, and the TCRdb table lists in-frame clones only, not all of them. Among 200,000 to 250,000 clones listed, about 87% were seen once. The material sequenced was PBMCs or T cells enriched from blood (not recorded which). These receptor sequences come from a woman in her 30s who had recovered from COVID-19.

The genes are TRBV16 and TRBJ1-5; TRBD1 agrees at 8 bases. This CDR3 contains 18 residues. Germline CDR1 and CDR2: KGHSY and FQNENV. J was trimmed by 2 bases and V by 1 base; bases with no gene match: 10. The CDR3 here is CASSQFAPGGQGNQPQHF. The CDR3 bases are TGTGCCAGCAGCCAATTTGCCCCAGGGGGCCAGGGCAATCAGCCCCAGCATTTT.

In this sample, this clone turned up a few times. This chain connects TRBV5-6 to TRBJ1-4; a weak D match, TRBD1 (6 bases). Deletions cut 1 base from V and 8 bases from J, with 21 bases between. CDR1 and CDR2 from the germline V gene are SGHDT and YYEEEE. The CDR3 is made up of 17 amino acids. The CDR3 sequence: CASSLIFQGNRVEKLFF. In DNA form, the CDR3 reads TGTGCCAGCAGCTTGATCTTTCAGGGGAACAGGGTCGAAAAACTGTTTTTT.

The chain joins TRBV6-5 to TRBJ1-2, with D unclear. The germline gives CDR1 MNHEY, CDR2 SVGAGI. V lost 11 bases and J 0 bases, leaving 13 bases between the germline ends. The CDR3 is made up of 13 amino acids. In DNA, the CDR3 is TGTGCCGGTACTCGTAGCCCTAACTATGGCTACACCTTC. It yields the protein CAGTRSPNYGYTF.

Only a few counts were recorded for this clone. CDR3 sequence reads: CASSPLRFSGEGTDTQYF. The CDR3 DNA is TGTGCCAGCAGCCCCCTGAGATTCAGCGGGGAGGGCACAGATACGCAGTATTTT. This chain connects TRBV4-2 to TRBJ2-3, with TRBD2 matching 7 bases. The germline V gene encodes CDR1 LGHNA and CDR2 YNFKEQ. With V trimmed by 4 bases and J by 1 base, 14 bases remained unmatched. The CDR3 totals 18 residues.

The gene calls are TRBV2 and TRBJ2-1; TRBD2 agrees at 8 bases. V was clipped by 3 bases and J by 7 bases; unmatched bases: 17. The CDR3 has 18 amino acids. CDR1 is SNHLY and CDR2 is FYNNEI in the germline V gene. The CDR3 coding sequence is TGTGCCAGCAGTGATCCGGGGGGGCGGATTTGGAGCAGGAATGAGCAGTTCTTC. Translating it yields CASSDPGGRIWSRNEQFF.

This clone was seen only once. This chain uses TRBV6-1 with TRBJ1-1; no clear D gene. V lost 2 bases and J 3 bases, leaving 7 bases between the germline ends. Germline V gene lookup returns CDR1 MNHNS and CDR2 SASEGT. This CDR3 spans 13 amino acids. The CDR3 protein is CASSERRDTEAFF. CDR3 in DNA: TGTGCCAGCAGTGAAAGGAGGGACACTGAAGCTTTCTTT.

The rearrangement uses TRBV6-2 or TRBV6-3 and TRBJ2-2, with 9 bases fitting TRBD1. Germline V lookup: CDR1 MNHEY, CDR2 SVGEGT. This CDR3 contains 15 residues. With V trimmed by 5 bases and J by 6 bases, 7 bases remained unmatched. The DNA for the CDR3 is TGTGCCAGCAGTGACACAGGGGGCGGGTCCGGGGAGCTGTTTTTT. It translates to CASSDTGGGSGELFF.

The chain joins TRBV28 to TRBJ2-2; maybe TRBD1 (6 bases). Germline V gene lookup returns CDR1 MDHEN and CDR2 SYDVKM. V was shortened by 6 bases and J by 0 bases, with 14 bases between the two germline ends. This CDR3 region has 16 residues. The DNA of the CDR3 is TGTGCCAGCAGACCCGACAGGCATACGAACACCGGGGAGCTGTTTTTT. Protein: CASRPDRHTNTGELFF. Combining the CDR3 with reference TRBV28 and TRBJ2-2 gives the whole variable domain DVKVTQSSRYLVKRTGEKVFLECVQDMDHENMFWYRQDPGLGLRLIYFSYDVKMKEKGDIPEGYSVSREKKERFSLILESASTNQTSMYLCASRPDRHTNTGELFFGEGSRLTVL.

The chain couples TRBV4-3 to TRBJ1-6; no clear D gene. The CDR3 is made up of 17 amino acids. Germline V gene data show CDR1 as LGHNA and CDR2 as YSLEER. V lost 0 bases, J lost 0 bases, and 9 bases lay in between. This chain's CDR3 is CASSQETRPSYNSPLHF. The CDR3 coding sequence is TGCGCCAGCAGCCAAGAGACGAGGCCCTCCTATAATTCACCCCTCCACTTT.

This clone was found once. Here the CDR3 DNA reads TGTGCCAGCAGCGGAGGTTTCTACGAGCAGTACTTC. This codes for CASSGGFYEQYF. The chain combines TRBV25-1 with TRBJ2-7; tentatively, D is TRBD2 (5 bases). This CDR3 is 12 amino acids long. V was cut by 6 bases and J by 3 bases, with 9 bases left in between. Germline CDR1 and CDR2: MGHDK and SYGVNS.

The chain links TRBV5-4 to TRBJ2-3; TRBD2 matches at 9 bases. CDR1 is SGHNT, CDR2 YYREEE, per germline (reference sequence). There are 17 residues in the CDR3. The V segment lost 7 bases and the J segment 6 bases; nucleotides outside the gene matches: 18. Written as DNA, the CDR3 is TGTGCCAGCCGCGGGGGGGGACCGCCAACAGAGAGCGATACGCAGTATTTT. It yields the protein CASRGGGPPTESDTQYF.

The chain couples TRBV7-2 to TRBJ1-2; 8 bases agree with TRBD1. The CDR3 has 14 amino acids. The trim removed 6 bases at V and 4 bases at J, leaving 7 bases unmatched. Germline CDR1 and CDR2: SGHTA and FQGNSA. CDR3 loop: CASSPPGQVYGYTF. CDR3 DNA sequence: TGTGCCAGCAGTCCTCCGGGACAGGTCTATGGCTACACCTTC.

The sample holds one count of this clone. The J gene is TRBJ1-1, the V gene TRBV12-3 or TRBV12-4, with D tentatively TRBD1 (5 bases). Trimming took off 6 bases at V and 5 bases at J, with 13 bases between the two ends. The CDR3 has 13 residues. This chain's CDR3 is CASSTAGGTEAFF. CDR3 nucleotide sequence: TGTGCCAGCAGCACCGCGGGGGGGACTGAAGCTTTCTTT.

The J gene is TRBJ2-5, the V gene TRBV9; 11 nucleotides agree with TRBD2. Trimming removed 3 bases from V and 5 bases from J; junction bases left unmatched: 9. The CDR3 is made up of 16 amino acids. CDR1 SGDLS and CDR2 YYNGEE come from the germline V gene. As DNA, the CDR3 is TGTGCCAGCAGCGGTTCTAGCGGGGGGATTTGGGAGACCCAGTACTTC. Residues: CASSGSSGGIWETQYF.

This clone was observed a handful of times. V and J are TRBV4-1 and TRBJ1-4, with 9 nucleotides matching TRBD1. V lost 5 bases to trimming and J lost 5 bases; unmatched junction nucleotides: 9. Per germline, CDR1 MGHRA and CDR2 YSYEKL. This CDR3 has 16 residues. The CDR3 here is CASSRNRGLGNEKLFF. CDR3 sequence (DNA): TGCGCCAGCAGCAGAAACAGGGGGCTAGGGAATGAAAAACTGTTTTTT.

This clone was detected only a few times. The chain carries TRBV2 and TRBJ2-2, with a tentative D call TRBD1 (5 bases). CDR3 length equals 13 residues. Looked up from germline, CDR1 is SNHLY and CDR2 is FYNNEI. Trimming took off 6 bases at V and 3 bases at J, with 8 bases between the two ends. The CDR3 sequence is CASRRTYTGELFF. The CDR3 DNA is TGTGCCAGCAGGAGGACATACACCGGGGAGCTGTTTTTT.

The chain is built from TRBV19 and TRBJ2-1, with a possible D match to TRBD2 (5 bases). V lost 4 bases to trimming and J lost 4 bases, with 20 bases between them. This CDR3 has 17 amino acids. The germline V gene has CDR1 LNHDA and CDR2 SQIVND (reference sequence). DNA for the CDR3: TGTGCCAGTAGTACCCCATACCGGCGCGGGTTGTACAATGAGCAGTTCTTC. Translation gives CASSTPYRRGLYNEQFF.

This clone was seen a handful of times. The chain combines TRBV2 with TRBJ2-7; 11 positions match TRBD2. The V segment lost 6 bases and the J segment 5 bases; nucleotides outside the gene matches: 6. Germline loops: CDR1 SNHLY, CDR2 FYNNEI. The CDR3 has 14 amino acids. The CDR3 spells CASRSGLAVDEQYF. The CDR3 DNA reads TGTGCCAGCAGGTCGGGACTAGCGGTCGACGAGCAGTACTTC.

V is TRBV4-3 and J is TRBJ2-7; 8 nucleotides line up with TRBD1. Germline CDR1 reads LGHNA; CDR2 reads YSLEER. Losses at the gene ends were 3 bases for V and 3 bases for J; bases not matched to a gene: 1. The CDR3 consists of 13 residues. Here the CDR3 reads CASSHGQGYEQYF. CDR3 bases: TGCGCCAGCAGCCATGGACAGGGCTACGAGCAGTACTTC.

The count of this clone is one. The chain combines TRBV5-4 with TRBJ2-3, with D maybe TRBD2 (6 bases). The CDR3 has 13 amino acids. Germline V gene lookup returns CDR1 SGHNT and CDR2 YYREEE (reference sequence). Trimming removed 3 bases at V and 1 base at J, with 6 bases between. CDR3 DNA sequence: TGTGCCAGCAGCTCGGGGGGCACAGATACGCAGTATTTT. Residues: CASSSGGTDTQYF.

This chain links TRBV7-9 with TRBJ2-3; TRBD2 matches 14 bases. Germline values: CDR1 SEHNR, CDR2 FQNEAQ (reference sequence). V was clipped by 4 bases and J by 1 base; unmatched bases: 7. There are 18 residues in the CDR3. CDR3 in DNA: TGTGCCAGCAGCTCAACCCCGGGACTAGCGGGGGGCACAGATACGCAGTATTTT. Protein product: CASSSTPGLAGGTDTQYF.